This TCR beta chain was captured in a study of blood T cell repertoires in COVID-19. Study context: From the United States, Italy and Spain came samples of acute and convalescent COVID-19. T cells, B-cell-depleted T cells, or PBMCs provided the cDNA or gDNA that served as material.

Original handling: For nucleated cells, counts were estimated from reference gene primer amplification. The repertoire was sequenced with immunoSEQ multiplex PCR; TCRdb's copy has only in-frame clones and lacks some. The D gene and trimming were derived from the DNA, and the V and J assignments and clone size from that table. The sample has some 150,000 clones, 85% to 90% seen once. The V gene's germline CDR1 is GTSNPN and CDR2 SVGIG (reference sequence). The CDR3 sequence is 15 residues long. Trimming shortened V by 5 bases and J by 0 bases, and 14 bases separated the two germline ends. Sample: peripheral blood. V is TRBV30 and J is TRBJ2-1; D perhaps matches TRBD2 (5 bases). The sequence came from a woman aged 60-75 years with active COVID-19. The CDR3 here is CAWSLGGPSYNEQFF. CDR3 nucleotide sequence: TGTGCCTGGTCGCTTGGCGGGCCCTCCTACAATGAGCAGTTCTTC. The variable domain in full, with the rest retrieved from reference TRBV30 and TRBJ2-1, is SQTIHQWPATLVQPVGSPLSLECTVEGTSNPNLYWYRQAAGRGLQLLFYSVGIGQISSEVPQNLSASRPQDRQFILSSKKLLLSDSGFYLCAWSLGGPSYNEQFFGPGTRLTVL.